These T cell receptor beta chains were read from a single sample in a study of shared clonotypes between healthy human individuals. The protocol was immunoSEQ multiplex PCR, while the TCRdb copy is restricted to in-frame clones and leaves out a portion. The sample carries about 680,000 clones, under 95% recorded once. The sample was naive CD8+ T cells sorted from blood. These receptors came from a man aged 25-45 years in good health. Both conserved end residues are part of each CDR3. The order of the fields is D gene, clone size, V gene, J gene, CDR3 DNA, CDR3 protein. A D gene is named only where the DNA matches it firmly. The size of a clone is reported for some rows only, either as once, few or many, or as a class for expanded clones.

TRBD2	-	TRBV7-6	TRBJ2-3	TGTGCCAGCAGCCGGACTAGCGGAGTCACAGATACGCAGTATTTT	CASSRTSGVTDTQYF
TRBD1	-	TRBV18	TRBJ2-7	TGTGCCAGCTCACCACAAGGGACAGGCTACGAGCAGTACTTC	CASSPQGTGYEQYF
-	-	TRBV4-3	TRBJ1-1	TGCGCCAGCAGCCAAGGGGTTACTGAAGCTTTCTTT	CASSQGVTEAFF
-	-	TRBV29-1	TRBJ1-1	TGCAGCGTTGGGGGAGTGGTAGGCCGGACTGAAGCTTTCTTT	CSVGGVVGRTEAFF
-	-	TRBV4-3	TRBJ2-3	TGCGCCAGCAGCCAAGTAGGCTCCACAGATACGCAGTATTTT	CASSQVGSTDTQYF
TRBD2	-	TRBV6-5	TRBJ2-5	TGTGCCAGCAGTTACACTAGCGGGAGGGAAGAGACCCAGTACTTC	CASSYTSGREETQYF
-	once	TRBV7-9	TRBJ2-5	TGTGCCAGCAGCTTGAGACAGAACCAAGAGACCCAGTACTTC	CASSLRQNQETQYF
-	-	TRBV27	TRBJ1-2	TGTGCCAGCAGTGCCCGGACCCTAGCATATGGCTACACCTTC	CASSARTLAYGYTF
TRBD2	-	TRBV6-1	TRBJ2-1	TGTGCCAGCAGTGAGATGATAGCGGGAGGATCCACCTCCTACAATGAGCAGTTCTTC	CASSEMIAGGSTSYNEQFF
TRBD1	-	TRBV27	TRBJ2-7	TGTGCCAGCAGTTTCATGGACAGGACCTACGAACAGTACTTC	CASSFMDRTYEQYF
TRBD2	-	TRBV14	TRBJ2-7	TGTGCCAGCAGCCCTTTCTTTCTAGCGGGAATACCACGTACTAACCCATTCTACGAGCAGTACTTC	CASSPFFLAGIPRTNPFYEQYF
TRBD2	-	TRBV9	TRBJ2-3	TGTGCCAGCAGCTGGGGACTACGAACGGGAGCGGGAGCAGATACGCAGTATTTT	CASSWGLRTGAGADTQYF
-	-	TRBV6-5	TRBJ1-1	TGTGCCAGCACCCATCGGGGTGAAGCTTTCTTT	CASTHRGEAFF
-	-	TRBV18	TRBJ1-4	TGTGCCAGCTCACAAACGAGGGAGCGAAATGAAAAACTGTTTTTT	CASSQTRERNEKLFF
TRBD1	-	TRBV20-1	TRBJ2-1	TGCAGTGCTAGACAGGGGGCTGAGCAGTTCTTC	CSARQGAEQFF
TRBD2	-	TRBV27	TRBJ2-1	TGTGCCAGCAGTTTCAGGTCTAGCGGGATCCTAGGCTACAATGAGCAGTTCTTC	CASSFRSSGILGYNEQFF
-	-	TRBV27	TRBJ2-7	TGTGCCAGCAGTTTACGACCCGTAAAAGACCCCACCTACGAGCAGTACTTC	CASSLRPVKDPTYEQYF
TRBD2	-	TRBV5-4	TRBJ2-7	TGTGCCAGCAGTTTTAGCACTAGCGGGACCTACGAGCAGTACTTC	CASSFSTSGTYEQYF
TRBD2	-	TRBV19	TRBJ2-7	TGTGCCAGTAGTATAGATCTGTCTAGCGGGAGTTCCTACGAGCAGTACTTC	CASSIDLSSGSSYEQYF
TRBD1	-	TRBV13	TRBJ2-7	TGTGCCAGCAGCTTAGGCGACAGGGATCTTCGCGGGCAGTACTTC	CASSLGDRDLRGQYF
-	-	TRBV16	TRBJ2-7	TGTGCCAGCAGCCAGAGGAACGGTGGCGAGCAGTACTTC	CASSQRNGGEQYF
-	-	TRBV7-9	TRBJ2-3	TGTGCCAGCAGCTTAGAGGGGCCAGATACGCAGTATTTT	CASSLEGPDTQYF
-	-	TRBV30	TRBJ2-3	TGTGCCTGGAGTGTGGCGGGTTGGGGGGATACGCAGTATTTT	CAWSVAGWGDTQYF
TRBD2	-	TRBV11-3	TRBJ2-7	TGTGCCAGCAGCTTAGATAATCAGGCTAGCGGGAGAGACGACGAGCAGTACTTC	CASSLDNQASGRDDEQYF
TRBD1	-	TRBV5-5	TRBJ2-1	TGTGCCAGCAGCTTATATAGACAGGGCCTCGATGAGCAGTTCTTC	CASSLYRQGLDEQFF
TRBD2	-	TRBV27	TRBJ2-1	TGTGCCAGCAGCCGCCTAGCGGGAGATAATAACTCCTACAATGAGCAGTTCTTC	CASSRLAGDNNSYNEQFF
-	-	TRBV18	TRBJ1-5	TGTGCCAGCTCACCTTCAGCAGGGGGCAATCAGCCCCAGCATTTT	CASSPSAGGNQPQHF
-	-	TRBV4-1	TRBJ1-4	TGCGCCAGCAAAAAAAACGGGCAGGGTGTCGAAAAACTGTTTTTT	CASKKNGQGVEKLFF
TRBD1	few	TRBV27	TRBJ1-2	TGTGCCAGCAGCAGGACAGGGGGAGGCTACACCTTC	CASSRTGGGYTF
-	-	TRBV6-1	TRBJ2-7	TGTGCCAGCAGGCAGATCTCCTACGAGCAGTACTTC	CASRQISYEQYF
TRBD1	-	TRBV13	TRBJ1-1	TGTGCCAGCAGCTTAGCGGACAGGGGGGTAAACACTGAAGCTTTCTTT	CASSLADRGVNTEAFF
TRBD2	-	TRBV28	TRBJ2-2	TGTGCCAGCGGGTCCAGGACTAGCGGGAGTTGGAACACCGGGGAGCTGTTTTTT	CASGSRTSGSWNTGELFF
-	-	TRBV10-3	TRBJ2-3	TGTGCCATCAGTGAGTCAAGCTTTTCTGACACAGATACGCAGTATTTT	CAISESSFSDTDTQYF
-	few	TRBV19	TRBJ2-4	TGTGCCAGTAGTATTCTGGTCTTCCGGGGCGAGCCGGGAAACATTCAGTACTTC	CASSILVFRGEPGNIQYF
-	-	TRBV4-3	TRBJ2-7	TGCGCCAGCAGCCTCTACCCGGGACACTATACCTACGAGCAGTACTTC	CASSLYPGHYTYEQYF
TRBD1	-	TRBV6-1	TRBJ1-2	TGTGCCAGCAGTGCCGGGACAGGGGAAGGGAACTATGGCTACACCTTC	CASSAGTGEGNYGYTF
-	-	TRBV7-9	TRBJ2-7	TGTGCCAGCAGCTTAGCCCCGGGGGGCGCCTTTTACGAGCAGTACTTC	CASSLAPGGAFYEQYF
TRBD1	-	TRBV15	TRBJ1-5	TGTGCCACCAGCAGAGAAGGGACAGGGGCCAATCAGCCCCAGCATTTT	CATSREGTGANQPQHF
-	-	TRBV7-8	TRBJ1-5	TGTGCCAGCAGCGTACGGACGGATAGCAATCAGCCCCAGCATTTT	CASSVRTDSNQPQHF
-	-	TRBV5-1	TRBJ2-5	TGCGCCAGCAGCTTGGCTTGGAGAGGGCAAGAGACCCAGTACTTC	CASSLAWRGQETQYF
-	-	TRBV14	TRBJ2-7	TGTGCCAGCAGCCAAGAAGAAAGGGTATGGGGCTACGAGCAGTACTTC	CASSQEERVWGYEQYF
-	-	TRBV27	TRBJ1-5	TGTGCCAACAGTTTCAGGGCAGGGGCCTTTGAGGCCCAGCATTTT	CANSFRAGAFEAQHF
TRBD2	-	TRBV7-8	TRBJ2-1	TGTGCCAGCAGCTCACTTATCCTCTGGGGGGCCGGAGGGGGACTAGCGGACAATGAGCAGTTCTTC	CASSSLILWGAGGGLADNEQFF
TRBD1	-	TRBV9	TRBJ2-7	TGTGCCAGCAGCGTACAGGGGGTAGGAAACGAGCAGTACTTC	CASSVQGVGNEQYF
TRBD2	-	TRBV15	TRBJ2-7	TGTGCCACCAACATTTTCGGGGGGGAATACGAGCAGTACTTC	CATNIFGGEYEQYF
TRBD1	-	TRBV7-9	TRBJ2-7	TGTGCCAGCAGGGCCGGGACAGGAAAAACCTACGAGCAGTACTTC	CASRAGTGKTYEQYF
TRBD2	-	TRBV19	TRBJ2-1	TGTGCCAGCCGGCCGGGAGGCGGGAGTGGCGATGAGCAGTTCTTC	CASRPGGGSGDEQFF
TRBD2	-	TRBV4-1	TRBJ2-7	TGCGCCAGCAGTCCGTCCGCAGGGACTAGCGTAACCTACGAACAGTACTTC	CASSPSAGTSVTYEQYF
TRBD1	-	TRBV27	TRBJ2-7	TGTGCCAGCAGTGTCGAGGGGCAGGGGGCCTTCTACGAGCAGTACTTC	CASSVEGQGAFYEQYF
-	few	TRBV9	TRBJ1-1	TGTGCCAGCAGCGTCGGGGCCGGCACTGAAGCTTTCTTT	CASSVGAGTEAFF
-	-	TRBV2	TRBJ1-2	TGTGCCAGCAGTGAACCAGCAATTGCTAACTATGGCTACACCTTC	CASSEPAIANYGYTF
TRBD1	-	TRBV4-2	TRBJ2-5	TGTGCCAGCAGCCCAGACAGGGTTGCGGGGACCCAGTACTTC	CASSPDRVAGTQYF
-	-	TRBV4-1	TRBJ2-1	TGCGCCAGCAGCCAAGCACGGAATGAGCAGTTCTTC	CASSQARNEQFF
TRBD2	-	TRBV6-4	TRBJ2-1	TGTGCCAGCAGCCGGACTAGCGGGACTAACAATGAGCAGTTCTTC	CASSRTSGTNNEQFF